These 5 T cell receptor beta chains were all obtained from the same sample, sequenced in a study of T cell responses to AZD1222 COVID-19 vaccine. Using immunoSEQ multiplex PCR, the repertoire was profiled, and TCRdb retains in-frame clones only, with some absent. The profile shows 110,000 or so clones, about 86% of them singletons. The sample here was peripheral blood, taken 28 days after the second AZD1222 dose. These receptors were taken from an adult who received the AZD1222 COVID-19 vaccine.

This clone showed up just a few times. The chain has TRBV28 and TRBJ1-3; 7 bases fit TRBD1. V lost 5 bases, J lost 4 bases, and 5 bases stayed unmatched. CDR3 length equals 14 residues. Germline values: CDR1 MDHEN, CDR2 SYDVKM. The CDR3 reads CASSRQGSGNTIYF. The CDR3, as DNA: TGTGCCAGCAGTAGACAGGGCTCAGGAAACACCATATATTTT.

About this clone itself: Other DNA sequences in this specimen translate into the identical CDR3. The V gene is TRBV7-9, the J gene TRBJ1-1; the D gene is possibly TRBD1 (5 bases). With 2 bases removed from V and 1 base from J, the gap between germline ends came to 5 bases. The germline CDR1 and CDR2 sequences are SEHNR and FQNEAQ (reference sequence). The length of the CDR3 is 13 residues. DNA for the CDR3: TGTGCCAGCAGCTTACAGGGGAACACTGAAGCTTTCTTT. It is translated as CASSLQGNTEAFF. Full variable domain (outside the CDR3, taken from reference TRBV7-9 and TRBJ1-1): DTGVSQNPRHKITKRGQNVTFRCDPISEHNRLYWYRQTLGQGPEFLTYFQNEAQLEKSRLLSDRFSAERPKGSFSTLEIQRTEQGDSAMYLCASSLQGNTEAFFGQGTRLTVV.

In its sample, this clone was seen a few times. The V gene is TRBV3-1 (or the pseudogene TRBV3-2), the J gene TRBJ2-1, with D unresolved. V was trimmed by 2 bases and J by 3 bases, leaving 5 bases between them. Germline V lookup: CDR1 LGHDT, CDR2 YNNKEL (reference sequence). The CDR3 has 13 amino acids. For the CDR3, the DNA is TGTGCCAGCAGCCAAACAGTCTACAATGAGCAGTTCTTC. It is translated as CASSQTVYNEQFF.

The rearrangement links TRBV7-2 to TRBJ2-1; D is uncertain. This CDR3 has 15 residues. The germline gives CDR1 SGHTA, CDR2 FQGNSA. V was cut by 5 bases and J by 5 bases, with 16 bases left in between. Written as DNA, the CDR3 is TGTGCCAGCAGCCCCGCGTCCAGCCGCGACAATGAGCAGTTCTTC. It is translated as CASSPASSRDNEQFF.

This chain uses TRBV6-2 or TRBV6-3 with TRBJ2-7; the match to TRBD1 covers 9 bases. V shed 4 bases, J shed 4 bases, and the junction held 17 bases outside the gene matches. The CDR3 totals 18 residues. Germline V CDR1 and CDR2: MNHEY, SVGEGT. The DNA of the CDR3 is TGTGCCAGCAGTTCTTATTCCGAAAACAGGGGGCGGAGGTACGAGCAGTACTTC. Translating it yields CASSSYSENRGRRYEQYF.